This TCR beta chain was recovered during a study of glioma-infiltrating T cells after dendritic cell vaccination. Fresh-frozen tumor tissue and more than two years of survival data were available for all. The CDR3 spans 14 residues. After removal of 6 bases from V and 8 bases from J, the junction contained 12 bases not matched to a gene. The germline V gene encodes CDR1 MGHDK and CDR2 SYGVNS. This clone was seen only once. The PCR used 60 V beta and 13 J beta primers. The repertoire was sequenced with immunoSEQ multiplex PCR; TCRdb's copy has only in-frame clones and lacks some. Here the sample spans about 100,000 clones, around three quarters being singletons.

The V and J genes are TRBV25-1 and TRBJ1-2, with TRBD1 matching 7 bases. The clonotype comes from a human donor with glioblastoma. The sequencing here drew on blood, taken before dendritic cell vaccination. This CDR3 is CASSATGTEGGYTF. The CDR3 region has the DNA TGTGCCAGCAGCGCTACTGGGACAGAGGGCGGCTACACCTTC.